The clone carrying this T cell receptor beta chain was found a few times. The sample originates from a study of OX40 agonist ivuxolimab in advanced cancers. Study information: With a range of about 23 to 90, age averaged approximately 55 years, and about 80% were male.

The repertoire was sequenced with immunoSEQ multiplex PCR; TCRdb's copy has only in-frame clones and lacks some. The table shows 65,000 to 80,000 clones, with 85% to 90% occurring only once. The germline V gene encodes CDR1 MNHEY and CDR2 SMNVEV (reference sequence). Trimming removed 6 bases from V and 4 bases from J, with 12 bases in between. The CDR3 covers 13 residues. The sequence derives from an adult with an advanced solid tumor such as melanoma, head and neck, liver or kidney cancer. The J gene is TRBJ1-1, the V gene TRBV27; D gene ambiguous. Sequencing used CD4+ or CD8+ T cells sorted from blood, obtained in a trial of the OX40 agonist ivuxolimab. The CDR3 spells CASRTPKGTEAFF. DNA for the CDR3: TGTGCCAGCAGAACCCCAAAGGGCACTGAAGCTTTCTTT.